These 32 T cell receptor beta chains came from one sample sequenced in a study of blood T cell repertoires in COVID-19. Profiling relied on immunoSEQ multiplex PCR, and the TCRdb table lists in-frame clones only, not all of them. The table shows about 380,000 clones, with about 90% occurring only once. The sample taken for sequencing was PBMCs or T cells enriched from blood (not recorded which). These receptors all stem from a woman aged 30 to 39 who had recovered from COVID-19.

The genes are TRBV6-5 and TRBJ1-2, with no clear D. The CDR3 covers 14 residues. The V end lost 3 bases, the J end lost 3 bases, and 11 bases lay between the germline ends. Germline loops: CDR1 MNHEY, CDR2 SVGAGI. The CDR3 DNA sequence: TGTGCCAGCAGTTATTCTGCAGGTGACTATGGCTACACCTTC. Translation: CASSYSAGDYGYTF.

The chain employs TRBV12-3 or TRBV12-4 and TRBJ2-7; no firm D call. The CDR3 covers 13 residues. V was clipped by 8 bases and J by 1 base, with 12 bases between them. The CDR3 DNA follows: TGTGCCAGCCAATCCGAGCCGTCCTACGAGCAGTACTTC. Encoded protein: CASQSEPSYEQYF.

This clone was seen only a few times. V usage is TRBV3-1 (or the pseudogene TRBV3-2) and J usage is TRBJ2-1; 8 bases match TRBD2. This CDR3 has 16 residues. Per the germline V gene, CDR1 is LGHDT and CDR2 is YNNKEL (reference sequence). With V trimmed by 1 base and J by 7 bases, 9 bases remained unmatched. The CDR3 here is CASSQAAGRAGNEQFF. The CDR3 DNA is TGTGCCAGCAGCCAAGCGGCCGGGAGGGCCGGTAATGAGCAGTTCTTC.

CDR3 loop: CASSPSGTDTQYF. The CDR3 region has the DNA TGTGCCAGCAGCCCCTCGGGCACAGATACGCAGTATTTT. V gene TRBV7-2 combines with J gene TRBJ2-3; the D is unclear. CDR3 length equals 13 residues. Germline CDR1 is SGHTA and CDR2 is FQGNSA. With 5 bases removed from V and 1 base from J, the gap between germline ends came to 7 bases.

This clone came up a few times. J is TRBJ2-2 and V is TRBV7-9; 9 positions match TRBD1. With 5 bases clipped from V and 5 bases from J, the junction kept 6 bases outside the gene matches. The CDR3 sequence is 15 residues long. Germline lookup yields CDR1 SEHNR and CDR2 FQNEAQ (reference sequence). CDR3 in DNA: TGTGCCAGCAGCCCGGACAGGGGAGGGACCGGGGAGCTGTTTTTT. This sequence encodes CASSPDRGGTGELFF.

This chain connects TRBV28 to TRBJ2-7; 12 bases align to TRBD2. This CDR3 has 16 amino acids. The V segment lost 3 bases and the J segment 4 bases; nucleotides outside the gene matches: 7. The germline gives CDR1 MDHEN, CDR2 SYDVKM. The CDR3 here is CASSFLTTSGSYEQYF. The DNA for the CDR3 is TGTGCCAGCAGTTTCCTAACGACTAGCGGGAGTTACGAGCAGTACTTC.

A single count supports this clone. The CDR3 sequence: CASTRGDRGGSPLHF. CDR3 sequence (DNA): TGTGCCAGCACCCGGGGGGACAGGGGGGGTTCACCCCTCCACTTT. V and J are TRBV5-4 and TRBJ1-6; 11 bases line up with TRBD1. The germline gives CDR1 SGHNT, CDR2 YYREEE (reference sequence). The CDR3 loop spans 15 amino acids. Trimming at V came to 6 bases and at J to 9 bases, leaving 8 bases not matched to a gene.

The chain joins TRBV5-1 to TRBJ2-2; 7 nucleotides align to TRBD2. After removal of 3 bases from V and 6 bases from J, the junction contained 8 bases not matched to a gene. The germline V gene encodes CDR1 SGHRS and CDR2 YFSETQ. The CDR3 sequence is 15 residues long. Written as DNA, the CDR3 is TGCGCCAGCAGCTGGGGAGGGCCGTTGTCCGGGGAGCTGTTTTTT. Translated, it gives CASSWGGPLSGELFF.

The chain has TRBV20-1 and TRBJ2-5, with D perhaps TRBD1 (5 bases). The CDR3 is 11 amino acids. Germline V gives CDR1 DFQATT, CDR2 SNEGSKA (reference sequence). V lost 4 bases and J 3 bases, leaving 6 bases between the germline ends. The DNA for the CDR3 is TGCAGTGCTACAGGGAAAGAGACCCAGTACTTC. Translating gives CSATGKETQYF.

This sequence joins TRBV28 and TRBJ1-5, with TRBD1 matching 8 bases. J was trimmed by 5 bases and V by 4 bases; bases with no gene match: 4. CDR3 length equals 14 residues. From germline, CDR1 is MDHEN and CDR2 SYDVKM. CDR3 coding DNA: TGTGCCAGCAGTTCGGGACAGGACGATCAGCCCCAGCATTTT. It translates to CASSSGQDDQPQHF.

This clone was counted a single time. This rearrangement joins TRBV4-2 to TRBJ2-6; the D is unclear. Germline CDR1 reads LGHNA; CDR2 reads YNFKEQ. There are 14 residues in the CDR3. Trimming took off 4 bases at V and 4 bases at J, with 8 bases between the two ends. Here the CDR3 reads CASSPPTGANVLTF. CDR3 DNA sequence: TGTGCCAGCAGCCCCCCCACAGGGGCCAACGTCCTGACTTTC.

V gene TRBV7-9 combines with J gene TRBJ1-5, with 10 positions matching TRBD1. CDR1 is SEHNR and CDR2 is FQNEAQ in the germline V gene (reference sequence). This CDR3 is built from 15 residues. Germline trimming cut 5 bases from V and 3 bases from J; bases unmatched to any gene: 4. CDR3 sequence reads: CASSPGTGVNQPQHF. CDR3 in DNA: TGTGCCAGCAGCCCAGGGACAGGGGTCAATCAGCCCCAGCATTTT.

The chain employs TRBV19 and TRBJ1-1; D remains unclear. This CDR3 has 14 amino acids. Germline CDR1 reads LNHDA; CDR2 reads SQIVND (reference sequence). V dropped 7 bases and J dropped 0 bases, with 12 bases sitting between them. In nucleotides, the CDR3 is TGTGCCAGTACCCTCTCCAGTGTGAACACTGAAGCTTTCTTT. Amino acids: CASTLSSVNTEAFF. Looking up the rest from reference TRBV19 and TRBJ1-1 gives the full variable domain: DGGITQSPKYLFRKEGQNVTLSCEQNLNHDAMYWYRQDPGQGLRLIYYSQIVNDFQKGDIAEGYSVSREKKESFPLTVTSAQKNPTAFYLCASTLSSVNTEAFFGQGTRLTVV.

As DNA, the CDR3 is TGCGCCAGCAGCTTAGCGGGGGGGGCTGGGGATGAGCAGTTCTTC. Its protein product is CASSLAGGAGDEQFF. The gene calls are TRBV4-1 and TRBJ2-1, with 11 bases lining up with TRBD2. Trimming took 5 bases from V and 8 from J; bases not matched to a gene: 8. CDR1 is MGHRA, CDR2 YSYEKL, per germline. The CDR3 length is 15 residues.

V gene TRBV10-3 combines with J gene TRBJ1-1; a possible D gene is TRBD1 (5 bases). Looked up from germline, CDR1 is ENHRY and CDR2 is SYGVKD. CDR3 size: 17 residues. V was trimmed by 0 bases and J by 1 base, leaving 15 bases between them. Here the CDR3 DNA reads TGTGCCATCAGTGAGTCCTTGGGCCATACAGGGAACACTGAAGCTTTCTTT. This encodes CAISESLGHTGNTEAFF.

The rearrangement uses TRBV6-4 and TRBJ2-1; 8 bases are shared with TRBD1. The CDR3 covers 14 residues. The germline CDR1 and CDR2 sequences are MRHNA and SNTAGT. V shed 5 bases, J shed 4 bases, and the junction held 4 bases outside the gene matches. The CDR3 DNA follows: TGTGCCAGCAGTTTGGACAGGGAGTACAATGAGCAGTTCTTC. Residues: CASSLDREYNEQFF.

The rearrangement joins TRBV4-2 to TRBJ2-3; maybe TRBD2 (6 bases). This CDR3 has 16 residues. Germline V lookup: CDR1 LGHNA, CDR2 YNFKEQ. Trimming removed 0 bases from V and 0 bases from J, with 10 bases in between. The CDR3 DNA reads as TGTGCCAGCAGCCAAGAGGCTGGGACTAGCACAGATACGCAGTATTTT. Encoded protein: CASSQEAGTSTDTQYF.

V and J are TRBV25-1 and TRBJ1-5; D is undetermined. The CDR3 consists of 14 residues. V shed 2 bases and J shed 7 bases, with 12 bases lying between them. Germline V gene data show CDR1 as MGHDK and CDR2 as SYGVNS. The CDR3 is CASSEAGKGQPQHF. DNA of the CDR3: TGTGCCAGCAGTGAAGCGGGGAAAGGCCAGCCCCAGCATTTT.

The DNA of the CDR3 is TGTGCCAGCAGCTCGAGGGTGTCGAACACCGGGGAGCTGTTTTTT. As protein: CASSSRVSNTGELFF. The rearrangement joins TRBV11-3 to TRBJ2-2, with a weak D call TRBD2 (5 bases). V was cut by 4 bases and J by 0 bases, with 9 bases left in between. CDR1 is SGHNT and CDR2 is YENEEA in the germline V gene. The CDR3 has 15 residues.

The V gene is TRBV9, the J gene TRBJ2-7, with D tentatively TRBD1 (5 bases). This CDR3 is built from 15 residues. Germline assignment: CDR1 SGDLS and CDR2 YYNGEE. Between the trimmed V and J ends, which lost 0 bases and 2 bases, there was a span of 12 bases. The CDR3 DNA reads TGTGCCAGCAGCGTAGAAGGGGCTCTGCCCTACGAGCAGTACTTC. As protein: CASSVEGALPYEQYF.

V and J are TRBV19 and TRBJ2-7; 7 bases are a match to TRBD2. Germline V gene lookup returns CDR1 LNHDA and CDR2 SQIVND (reference sequence). J gave up 0 bases and V 2 bases, and 4 bases lay outside the gene matches. The CDR3 consists of 15 residues. The CDR3 spells CASSIRAGNSYEQYF. The CDR3 DNA follows: TGTGCCAGTAGTATACGAGCGGGGAACTCCTACGAGCAGTACTTC.

CDR3 coding DNA: TGTGCCAGCAGTTCCGCAGGGTTGGGGATGAACACTGAAGCTTTCTTT. Translation gives CASSSAGLGMNTEAFF. V and J are TRBV27 and TRBJ1-1; perhaps TRBD1 as D (5 bases). Trimming stripped 4 bases from V and 0 bases from J, with 15 bases between. This CDR3 is 16 amino acids long. The germline gives CDR1 MNHEY, CDR2 SMNVEV (reference sequence).

J is TRBJ2-2 and V is TRBV12-3 or TRBV12-4; D is uncertain. Deletions cut 7 bases from V and 0 bases from J, with 3 bases between. The CDR3 consists of 12 residues. The CDR3 nucleotides read TGTGCCAGCAATACGAACACCGGGGAGCTGTTTTTT. This encodes CASNTNTGELFF.

The chain combines TRBV12-3 or TRBV12-4 with TRBJ2-7; 9 bases are shared with TRBD1. The CDR3 extends over 12 amino acids. Trimming took 6 bases from V and 6 from J; bases not matched to a gene: 3. The CDR3 is CASRPTGGEQYF. The CDR3 DNA sequence: TGTGCCAGCAGGCCGACAGGGGGCGAGCAGTACTTC.

The chain is built from TRBV6-5 and TRBJ1-1; D might be TRBD1 (5 bases). V was cut by 5 bases and J by 6 bases, with 16 bases left in between. The CDR3 consists of 14 residues. Germline V CDR1 and CDR2: MNHEY, SVGAGI. The CDR3 reads CASSPSGGRSEAFF. The DNA for the CDR3 is TGTGCCAGCAGTCCCTCGGGGGGGAGGTCTGAAGCTTTCTTT.

The rearrangement links TRBV19 to TRBJ1-1, with D unresolved. Trimming cost V 6 bases and J 0 bases, with 8 bases left between them. Germline CDR1 LNHDA, CDR2 SQIVND (reference sequence). The CDR3 sequence is 13 residues long. The CDR3 is CASRIQLNTEAFF. As DNA, the CDR3 is TGTGCCAGTAGGATCCAGTTGAACACTGAAGCTTTCTTT.

The chain employs TRBV9 and TRBJ1-5, with 8 nucleotides matching TRBD1. This CDR3 comprises 14 residues. The germline V gene encodes CDR1 SGDLS and CDR2 YYNGEE. V shed 4 bases, J shed 5 bases, and the junction held 5 bases outside the gene matches. The CDR3 DNA sequence: TGTGCCAGCAGCCCCTCCAGGGGGCATCAGCCCCAGCATTTT. Translated: CASSPSRGHQPQHF.

The DNA for the CDR3 is TGTGCCAGCACTGCCGGTAGCACCAATGAGCAGTTCTTC. Translated: CASTAGSTNEQFF. The chain links TRBV11-2 to TRBJ2-1; D unclear. Germline CDR1 and CDR2: SGHAT and FQNNGV. V was cut by 7 bases and J by 6 bases, with 13 bases left in between. The CDR3 contains 13 residues.

This chain connects TRBV7-2 to TRBJ2-5; TRBD1 matches 8 bases. Germline loops: CDR1 SGHTA, CDR2 FQGNSA. CDR3 length equals 14 residues. Germline trimming cut 5 bases from V and 3 bases from J; bases unmatched to any gene: 5. The DNA for the CDR3 is TGTGCCAGCAGCCAAGGGGACAGGAAAGAGACCCAGTACTTC. As protein: CASSQGDRKETQYF.

J is TRBJ2-3 and V is TRBV4-1, with 8 positions matching TRBD2. The germline CDR1 and CDR2 sequences are MGHRA and YSYEKL. The CDR3 runs to 18 residues. J lost 0 bases, V lost 1 base, and 9 bases had no gene match. CDR3 region: CASSQAQPRGGSTDTQYF. The CDR3 coding sequence is TGCGCCAGCAGCCAAGCCCAACCCCGGGGGGGGAGCACAGATACGCAGTATTTT.

CDR3 region: CASSEYAGSNTGELFF. The CDR3 coding sequence is TGTGCCAGCAGTGAATACGCAGGTTCGAACACCGGGGAGCTGTTTTTT. The J gene is TRBJ2-2, the V gene TRBV25-1; D remains ambiguous. V was shortened by 0 bases and J by 0 bases, with 8 bases between the two germline ends. The CDR3 extends over 16 amino acids. Per germline, CDR1 MGHDK and CDR2 SYGVNS.

The chain combines TRBV4-1 with TRBJ1-2; no definite D call. The germline V gene has CDR1 MGHRA and CDR2 YSYEKL. The CDR3 runs 13 residues. Trimming took 0 bases from V and 4 from J, leaving 6 bases between them. The CDR3 nucleotides read TGCGCCAGCAGCCAAGAAGGAGTCTATGGCTACACCTTC. Its protein is CASSQEGVYGYTF.